A selection of T cell receptor beta chains follows, all from one sample in a study of blood T cell repertoires in COVID-19. Using immunoSEQ multiplex PCR, the repertoire was profiled, and TCRdb retains in-frame clones only, with some absent. The repertoire has a few hundred thousand clones, approximately 90% of them found once; the top ten carry 1.2%. Sequences were obtained from PBMCs or T cells enriched from blood (not recorded which). All receptors come from a young woman who had recovered from COVID-19. Each CDR3 is given with its conserved first and last residue. D genes are given only for firm matches. Only part of the rows carry a size: once, few, many, or a class if the clone is expanded.

D gene	V gene	J gene	clone size	CDR3 protein	CDR3 DNA
-	TRBV29-1	TRBJ1-2	-	CSAVEAGFVHGYTF	TGCAGCGCCGTCGAGGCAGGGTTTGTGCATGGCTACACCTTC
TRBD2	TRBV5-1	TRBJ2-7	-	CASSMSGGFYEQYF	TGCGCCAGCAGCATGAGCGGGGGGTTTTACGAGCAGTACTTC
TRBD2	TRBV5-1	TRBJ2-4	-	CASSLVLLAGGGDIQYF	TGCGCCAGCAGCTTGGTTTTGCTAGCGGGGGGCGGGGACATTCAGTACTTC
-	TRBV5-4	TRBJ1-1	-	CASSLGGLEAFF	TGTGCCAGCAGCTTGGGGGGGCTTGAAGCTTTCTTT
TRBD1	TRBV7-3	TRBJ1-6	-	CASSLKPWTGDSPLHF	TGTGCCAGCAGCTTGAAGCCTTGGACAGGGGACTCACCCCTCCACTTT
-	TRBV20-1	TRBJ2-3	once	CSASTGNTDTQYF	TGCAGTGCTAGTACAGGAAACACAGATACGCAGTATTTT
TRBD1	TRBV5-6	TRBJ2-5	few	CASSSADRGETQYF	TGTGCCAGCAGCTCTGCGGACAGGGGTGAGACCCAGTACTTC
-	TRBV7-9	TRBJ2-5	-	CASSGGTGLIETQYF	TGTGCCAGCTCAGGGGGGACGGGACTTATAGAGACCCAGTACTTC
-	TRBV7-3	TRBJ2-1	-	CASSLGGGGNEQFF	TGTGCCAGCAGCTTAGGTGGGGGAGGCAATGAGCAGTTCTTC
-	TRBV6-5	TRBJ1-2	few	CASSYPGGSGYTF	TGTGCCAGCAGTTACCCCGGGGGGTCGGGCTACACCTTC
-	TRBV2	TRBJ1-2	-	CASSESANYGYTF	TGTGCCAGCAGTGAATCGGCTAACTATGGCTACACCTTC
TRBD2	TRBV27	TRBJ2-2	-	CASSFWGLAGARNTGELFF	TGTGCCAGCAGTTTTTGGGGGCTAGCGGGGGCGAGGAACACCGGGGAGCTGTTTTTT
-	TRBV4-2	TRBJ2-5	-	CASSQFSLAQETQYF	TGTGCCAGCAGCCAATTCTCTCTAGCACAGGAGACCCAGTACTTC
TRBD1	TRBV5-1	TRBJ1-6	-	CASSRDRGSYNSPLHF	TGCGCCAGCAGCCGGGACAGGGGTTCCTATAATTCACCCCTCCACTTT
-	TRBV18	TRBJ2-1	-	CASSPPVVNEQFF	TGTGCCAGCTCACCACCGGTAGTAAATGAGCAGTTCTTC
-	TRBV6-5	TRBJ1-5	-	CASTRRVTQPQHF	TGTGCCAGCACTAGACGGGTAACTCAGCCCCAGCATTTT
-	TRBV2	TRBJ2-2	-	CASTQSVGGGELFF	TGTGCCAGTACCCAATCGGTCGGCGGGGGGGAGCTGTTTTTT
TRBD1	TRBV28	TRBJ2-7	-	CASSLQGVGYEQYF	TGTGCCAGCAGTTTACAGGGGGTCGGCTACGAGCAGTACTTC
TRBD1	TRBV7-2	TRBJ1-3	-	CASSLVEGASGNTIYF	TGTGCCAGCAGCTTAGTGGAGGGGGCATCTGGAAACACCATATATTTT
TRBD1	TRBV20-1	TRBJ2-7	-	CSAATGDEQYF	TGCAGTGCAGCGACAGGGGACGAGCAGTACTTC
TRBD1	TRBV19	TRBJ1-5	-	CASSITDRALPQHF	TGTGCCAGTAGTATTACCGACAGGGCACTGCCCCAGCATTTT
TRBD1	TRBV5-1	TRBJ1-2	-	CASSLEYDRGRWGYTF	TGCGCCAGCAGCTTGGAATACGACAGGGGGCGTTGGGGCTACACCTTC
-	TRBV5-1	TRBJ2-7	-	CASSPGGDSNEQYF	TGCGCCAGCAGCCCCGGCGGGGACAGTAACGAGCAGTACTTC
-	TRBV6-4	TRBJ1-4	-	CASSAPVSRAEEKLFF	TGTGCCAGCAGTGCCCCCGTCTCGAGGGCCGAGGAAAAACTGTTTTTT
TRBD1	TRBV9	TRBJ1-1	-	CASSARTGPQAFF	TGTGCCAGCAGCGCCCGGACAGGGCCTCAAGCTTTCTTT
TRBD1	TRBV5-1	TRBJ2-7	-	CASSETGGWYEQYF	TGCGCCAGCAGCGAGACAGGGGGCTGGTACGAGCAGTACTTC
TRBD1	TRBV19	TRBJ2-7	-	CASSMGQGPYEQYF	TGTGCCAGTAGTATGGGACAGGGGCCCTACGAGCAGTACTTC
TRBD1	TRBV19	TRBJ2-1	-	CASSIDRWTGGRNEQFF	TGTGCCAGTAGTATAGATCGCTGGACAGGGGGCAGGAATGAGCAGTTCTTC
TRBD1	TRBV5-1	TRBJ1-1	-	CASSAGQGATDTEAFF	TGCGCCAGCAGCGCGGGACAGGGGGCGACGGACACTGAAGCTTTCTTT
-	TRBV2	TRBJ1-2	-	CASIPGPGNYGYTF	TGTGCCAGCATCCCAGGACCAGGGAACTATGGCTACACCTTC
-	TRBV5-1	TRBJ2-5	-	CASSDPAQGSGETQYF	TGCGCCAGCAGCGACCCCGCTCAGGGGTCTGGAGAGACCCAGTACTTC
-	TRBV30	TRBJ1-1	-	CAWSNDQGLFTEAFF	TGTGCCTGGAGTAATGACCAGGGTCTCTTCACTGAAGCTTTCTTT
-	TRBV6-5	TRBJ2-3	-	CATAPPGSTDTQYF	TGTGCCACCGCCCCCCCTGGCAGCACAGATACGCAGTATTTT
TRBD2	TRBV5-4	TRBJ2-1	-	CASSGAGGPEEQFF	TGTGCCAGCAGCGGAGCGGGGGGGCCGGAGGAGCAGTTCTTC
-	TRBV6-5	TRBJ1-2	-	CASSYSTGNYGYTF	TGTGCCAGCAGTTACTCTACAGGAAACTATGGCTACACCTTC
-	TRBV18	TRBJ2-7	-	CASSLPSGDEQYF	TGTGCCAGCTCACTCCCCTCAGGTGACGAGCAGTACTTC
TRBD2	TRBV7-8	TRBJ2-2	-	CASSLSGGYPLPGELFF	TGTGCCAGCAGCCTTAGCGGGGGTTACCCCCTCCCCGGGGAGCTGTTTTTT
-	TRBV21-1	TRBJ1-5	-	CASSTQQGSQPQHF	TGTGCCAGCAGCACCCAACAGGGCTCTCAGCCCCAGCATTTT
-	TRBV2	TRBJ1-1	-	CASTLQGTSAFF	TGTGCCAGCACCTTACAAGGGACTTCAGCTTTCTTT
TRBD1	TRBV7-9	TRBJ2-7	-	CASSPRTGYSYEQYF	TGTGCCAGCAGCCCCCGGACAGGTTACTCCTACGAGCAGTACTTC
TRBD2	TRBV2	TRBJ2-3	-	CASSAVRGGAADTQYF	TGTGCCAGCAGTGCGGTTCGCGGGGGGGCTGCAGATACGCAGTATTTT
TRBD1	TRBV5-1	TRBJ2-3	-	CASSGTGVTDTQYF	TGCGCCAGCAGCGGGACAGGGGTCACAGATACGCAGTATTTT
-	TRBV20-1	TRBJ1-1	-	CRPSGGEAFF	TGCAGACCGTCGGGGGGAGAAGCTTTCTTT
-	TRBV6-5	TRBJ1-3	-	CASSYDTGAGNTIYF	TGTGCCAGCAGTTACGATACAGGCGCTGGAAACACCATATATTTT
-	TRBV4-1	TRBJ1-3	-	CASSQYQTAGNTIYF	TGCGCCAGCAGCCAATACCAGACTGCTGGAAACACCATATATTTT
-	TRBV29-1	TRBJ1-1	-	CSVGQTNTEAFF	TGCAGCGTCGGACAGACGAACACTGAAGCTTTCTTT
TRBD1	TRBV29-1	TRBJ1-2	-	CSVGDREVDGYTF	TGCAGCGTAGGAGACAGGGAGGTGGATGGCTACACCTTC
-	TRBV5-4	TRBJ2-1	-	CASSLVVSPFYNEQFF	TGTGCCAGCAGCTTGGTTGTGAGTCCATTTTACAATGAGCAGTTCTTC
-	TRBV4-1	TRBJ2-7	-	CASSPRIEGSGYEQYF	TGCGCCAGCAGCCCGCGAATCGAGGGCTCCGGCTACGAGCAGTACTTC
-	TRBV7-9	TRBJ1-1	-	CASSLGGGDAEAFF	TGTGCCAGCAGCTTAGGCGGGGGGGACGCTGAAGCTTTCTTT
-	TRBV3-1/TRBV3-2	TRBJ1-4	-	CASSQDATLSGKLFF	TGTGCCAGCAGCCAAGATGCCACCCTATCTGGAAAACTGTTTTTT